This paragraph covers one TCR beta chain sequence. This clone has a count of ten or more. It lacks a known antigen. The read comes to an end 3 residues before the CDR3 does, leaving the germline J gene to fill in the end. This sample was included in a study of T cell clonality in common variable immunodeficiency (dated by TCRdb to between 2014 and 2017). General study outcomes and caveats: Compared with healthy controls, CVID subjects showed increased TCRbeta clonality (t-test p = 0.018), a feature most characteristic of about a third of subjects. Correlations of repertoire features with clinical complications were constrained by heterogeneity among patients within the CVID cohort. The authors noted that sequencing repertoires of T cell subpopulations would be needed to clarify what caused the increased clonality in CVID. CVID TCRbeta sequences were reported to have fewer deletions and N-nucleotide insertions and to lack highly modified clones with 13 or more V deletions. Even though DNA input was the same, control samples had an average of about 90,000 unique sequences each, compared with roughly 32,000 in CVID samples. Healthy controls shared more TCRbeta clones with each other than CVID subjects shared among themselves (p < 0.0001).

For sequencing, equivalent amounts of genomic DNA were input from CVID and control samples. For every sample, a 60 bp segment covering the rearranged TCRbeta CDR3 region was amplified and then sequenced. TCRbeta amplification used the immunoSEQ assay, a bias-corrected multiplex PCR with high-throughput sequencing. The source study handled its data this way. Every unique nucleotide sequence counted as a clone and was annotated with V, D and J genes, copy number and frequency. Sequences were labeled productive if in frame, and non-productive if out of frame or containing stop codons. As previously described, Shannon's entropy was used to calculate clonality. The predicted amino acid sequences of productive clones were used to derive mean CDR3 Kyte-Doolittle hydropathy. Using the R hclust function, scaled V gene usage was clustered hierarchically with Manhattan distance and complete linkage. Sharing of clones by CDR3 amino acid sequence was evaluated through resampling of 12 repertoires per group over 100 rounds. Repertoires were searched for 70 published EBV-specific and approximately 240 published CMV-specific TCRbeta sequences. Two CVID samples that yielded fewer than 10,000 sequences were excluded from the analysis, so 42 CVID repertoires were retained. Here the immuneACCESS table is served through TCRdb, limited to in-frame sequences with V and J called. Missing clones are a known gap in these copies; in checked studies unresolved V genes cover under half, and the rest lacks a known reason. D and trimming come from the DNA, and the V and J calls and clone size come from that table. The sample counts about 35,000 clones, each observed more than once. The ten largest clones capture 0.95% of the sample.

V is trimmed back by 2 bases and J by 5 bases, and the junction contains 3 bases that no gene match accounts for. Including cysteine and phenylalanine, the CDR3 has 15 amino acids. Part of the CDR3 DNA is given, 36 bases translated from base 1. As encoded in the germline V gene, CDR1 is SGHVS while CDR2 is FNYEAQ. Most CVID patients and most healthy controls were of Caucasian heritage. From each donor, roughly 5 to 9 ml of heparinized peripheral whole blood was collected. Genomic DNA from adults with common variable immune deficiency (CVID) and from healthy adult controls was the source for sequencing TCRbeta CDR3 repertoires. The control group comprised approximately 22 healthy adult volunteers, roughly 12 female and roughly ten male, aged roughly 23 to 70 years with a mean age of roughly 34. To isolate peripheral blood mononuclear cells, diluted blood was subjected to density centrifugation over Hypaque 1077 or Ficoll-Paque. Genomic DNA was obtained from unsorted mononuclear cells using either Qiagen column purification or a centrifugation-based method.

The source of this sequence is a person aged 18 to 75 in good health. The source material was peripheral blood mononuclear cells. The rearranged segments are TRBV7-6 and TRBJ1-4, and 9 junction bases match TRBD1. For the CDR3, the sequence is CASSLTGTGNEKLFF. The covered CDR3 bases are TGTGCCAGCAGCTTAACCGGGACAGGGAATGAAAAA.